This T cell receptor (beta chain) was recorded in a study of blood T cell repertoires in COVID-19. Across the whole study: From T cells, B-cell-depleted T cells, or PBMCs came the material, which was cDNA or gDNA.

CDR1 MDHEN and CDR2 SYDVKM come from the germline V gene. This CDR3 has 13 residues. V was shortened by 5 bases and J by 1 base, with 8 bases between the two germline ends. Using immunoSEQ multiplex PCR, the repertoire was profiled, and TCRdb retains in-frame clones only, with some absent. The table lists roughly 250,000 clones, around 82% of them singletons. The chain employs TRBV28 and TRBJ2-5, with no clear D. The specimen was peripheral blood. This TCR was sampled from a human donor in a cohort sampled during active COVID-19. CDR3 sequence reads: CASSPRLQETQYF. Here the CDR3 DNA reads TGTGCCAGCAGTCCGCGTCTCCAAGAGACCCAGTACTTC. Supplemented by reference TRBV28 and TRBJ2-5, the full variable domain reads DVKVTQSSRYLVKRTGEKVFLECVQDMDHENMFWYRQDPGLGLRLIYFSYDVKMKEKGDIPEGYSVSREKKERFSLILESASTNQTSMYLCASSPRLQETQYFGPGTRLLVL.